Below, 8 T cell receptor beta chains from the same sample are listed, as sequenced in a study of blood T cells in healthy people across ages. The authors ran a second PCR of about 7 to 12 cycles using a sample-barcoded 5' primer and a J-beta primer mix. Each CDR3 protein gets one entry after TCRdb re-called the 5' RACE reads with MiXCR. The table has hundreds of thousands of distinct CDR3 sequences, 49% seen once. The sequencing sample was made of blood. These receptors all stem from a woman in her sixties or seventies in good health.

This clonotype was seen repeatedly, ten times or more. The chain couples TRBV7-2 to TRBJ1-2; D might be TRBD1 (6 bases). V was trimmed by 5 bases and J by 2 bases, leaving 9 bases between them. Germline loops: CDR1 SGHTA, CDR2 FQGNSA. CDR3 length equals 13 residues. Here the CDR3 DNA reads TGTGCCAGCAGCCGACAGGCCAACTATGGCTACACCTTC. Encoded protein: CASSRQANYGYTF.

J is TRBJ2-4 and V is TRBV20-1; D may be TRBD1 or TRBD2 (5 bases each). Germline assignment: CDR1 DFQATT and CDR2 SNEGSKA (reference sequence). The CDR3 has 14 amino acids. V was shortened by 3 bases and J by 7 bases, with 16 bases between the two germline ends. DNA of the CDR3: TGCAGTGCTAGGAGACGAGGGGTCCGGAACATTCAGTACTTC. It is translated as CSARRRGVRNIQYF.

This clonotype was seen a handful of times. The chain carries TRBV6-1 and TRBJ1-6; D perhaps matches TRBD1 (5 bases). The CDR3 is 15 residues long. Germline lookup yields CDR1 MNHNS and CDR2 SASEGT. Trimming removed 7 bases from V and 0 bases from J, with 10 bases in between. The CDR3 protein is CASTGQLSYNSPLHF. The CDR3 coding sequence is TGTGCCAGCACCGGACAACTCTCCTATAATTCACCCCTCCACTTT.

The gene calls are TRBV29-1 and TRBJ1-1; no firm D call. This CDR3 is 11 amino acids long. Per germline, CDR1 SQVTM and CDR2 ANQGSEA. V dropped 8 bases and J dropped 0 bases, with 7 bases sitting between them. CDR3 sequence (DNA): TGCAGCTCGAAGCTGAACACTGAAGCTTTCTTT. This gives the protein CSSKLNTEAFF.

The genes are TRBV7-2 and TRBJ1-2; D remains unclear. V shed 4 bases and J shed 8 bases, with 14 bases lying between them. This CDR3 has 13 amino acids. CDR1 and CDR2 (germline): SGHTA, FQGNSA. The CDR3 DNA is TGTGCCAGCAGCTACCACGGACCGCGGGGCTACACCTTC. Protein product: CASSYHGPRGYTF.

On this clonotype: A junction end diverges from the germline sequence, so it may reflect a read error. V usage is TRBV2 and J usage is TRBJ1-5; D unclear. The CDR3 is 14 residues long. Germline V lookup: CDR1 SNHLY, CDR2 FYNNEI. CDR3 residues: CASSEEQVNQPQHF. CDR3 nucleotide sequence: TGTGCCAGCAGTGAAGAGCAGGTAAATCAGCCTCAGCATTTT.

This clonotype appeared a few times. The chain employs TRBV7-9 and TRBJ2-1; 10 bases are a match to TRBD2. Germline lookup yields CDR1 SEHNR and CDR2 FQNEAQ (reference sequence). There are 15 residues in the CDR3. The V segment lost 6 bases and the J segment 4 bases; nucleotides outside the gene matches: 6. DNA of the CDR3: TGTGCCAGCAGGGACACTAGCGGGGTATACAATGAGCAGTTCTTC. Protein: CASRDTSGVYNEQFF.

This clonotype has ten or more counts. V usage is TRBV12-3 or TRBV12-4 and J usage is TRBJ2-5; no reliable D call. The CDR3 is 11 residues long. Deletions cut 3 bases from V and 5 bases from J, with 4 bases between. CDR3 residues: CASSFRETQYF. The CDR3 nucleotides read TGTGCCAGCAGTTTCCGGGAGACCCAGTACTTC.